The rows below give T cell receptor beta chains drawn from one sample of a study of OX40 agonist ivuxolimab in advanced cancers. Clones were sequenced by immunoSEQ multiplex PCR, and TCRdb holds only the in-frame ones, with some missing. The sample gives 45,000 to 60,000 clones, nearly 85% of which show up once; 3% to 3.5% is in the top ten. This specimen was CD4+ or CD8+ T cells sorted from blood, taken in a trial of the OX40 agonist ivuxolimab. The receptors originated from an adult with an advanced solid tumor such as melanoma, head and neck, liver or kidney cancer. CDR3s include the opening cysteine and the closing phenylalanine or tryptophan. The D gene is left open where the match is weak. Part of the rows lack a size; the others show once, few, many or a class for expanded clones.

v_call	clone_size	j_call	d_call	cdr3_aa	cdr3_nt
TRBV9	-	TRBJ1-3	-	CASSKGNTIYF	TGTGCCAGCAGCAAGGGAAACACCATATATTTT
TRBV30	-	TRBJ1-5	-	CAWSGNLAGNQPQHF	TGTGCCTGGAGTGGGAATCTGGCGGGCAATCAGCCCCAGCATTTT
TRBV18	few	TRBJ1-3	-	CASLLSGSDTIYF	TGTGCCAGCCTCTTGTCGGGGTCGGACACCATATATTTT
TRBV7-2	-	TRBJ2-1	-	CASSLAGARFREQFF	TGTGCCAGCAGCTTAGCGGGCGCCAGGTTTCGTGAGCAGTTCTTC
TRBV6-5	-	TRBJ1-2	-	CASSTPKGNGGYTF	TGTGCCAGCAGTACCCCTAAGGGCAATGGTGGCTACACCTTC
TRBV19	-	TRBJ2-2	TRBD1	CASMGTETGVSTGELFF	TGTGCCAGTATGGGAACAGAGACAGGGGTCTCCACCGGGGAGCTGTTTTTT
TRBV5-1	-	TRBJ1-1	-	CASTYGMNTEAFF	TGCGCCAGCACTTACGGGATGAACACTGAAGCTTTCTTT
TRBV5-4	few	TRBJ2-1	TRBD2	CASSLGLAESYNEQFF	TGTGCCAGCAGCTTGGGGCTAGCGGAGTCCTACAATGAGCAGTTCTTC
TRBV10-3	once	TRBJ2-1	TRBD1	CAISESVNRGYNEQFF	TGTGCCATCAGTGAGTCCGTGAACAGGGGCTACAATGAGCAGTTCTTC
TRBV18	-	TRBJ2-5	TRBD2	CASSSTVAGVRQETQYF	TGTGCCAGCTCATCCACTGTAGCGGGAGTGAGACAAGAGACCCAGTACTTC
TRBV12-1	-	TRBJ2-1	-	CASSSPGTGRNEQFF	TGTGCCAGCAGCTCCCCCGGGACAGGGCGCAATGAGCAGTTCTTC
TRBV25-1	-	TRBJ1-1	-	CASTQTGGSEGTEAFF	TGTGCCAGCACCCAAACTGGAGGGAGCGAGGGCACTGAAGCTTTCTTT
TRBV5-4	once	TRBJ2-1	TRBD1	CASSPAGGSVTNEQFF	TGTGCCAGCAGCCCAGCAGGGGGCTCGGTAACTAATGAGCAGTTCTTC
TRBV9	-	TRBJ2-2	-	CASSAGPNTGELFF	TGTGCCAGCAGCGCGGGCCCTAACACCGGGGAGCTGTTTTTT
TRBV27	-	TRBJ2-7	-	CASSFSRSSVYEQYF	TGTGCCAGCAGTTTCAGCAGGAGCTCAGTCTACGAGCAGTACTTC
TRBV7-8	-	TRBJ2-7	-	CASSAWVGSYEQYF	TGTGCCAGCAGCGCCTGGGTAGGGAGTTACGAGCAGTACTTC
TRBV7-2	-	TRBJ2-7	TRBD2	CASSLSGSEQYF	TGTGCCAGCAGCTTAAGCGGGAGCGAGCAGTACTTC
TRBV7-9	-	TRBJ2-6	-	CASSLYSSGANVLTF	TGTGCCAGCAGCTTATACAGCTCTGGGGCCAACGTCCTGACTTTC
TRBV28	-	TRBJ1-1	-	CASSRNSPGQKNTEAFF	TGTGCCAGCAGTCGAAATTCCCCGGGACAAAAGAACACTGAAGCTTTCTTT
TRBV2	-	TRBJ1-2	TRBD1	CASNRQGASYGYTF	TGTGCCAGCAACCGACAGGGGGCCAGCTATGGCTACACCTTC
TRBV27	-	TRBJ1-5	TRBD1	CASSLRQGSNQPQHF	TGTGCCAGCAGTTTAAGACAGGGCAGCAATCAGCCCCAGCATTTT
TRBV6-6	-	TRBJ2-7	-	CASSYTTVSYEQYF	TGTGCCAGCAGTTATACGACAGTCTCCTACGAGCAGTACTTC
TRBV5-5	few	TRBJ1-2	-	CASSLRGLGYTF	TGTGCCAGCAGCTTGAGGGGACTTGGCTACACCTTC
TRBV9	few	TRBJ2-7	-	CASSPQQNYEQYF	TGTGCCAGCAGCCCGCAACAAAACTACGAGCAGTACTTC
TRBV19	few	TRBJ1-5	TRBD1	CASSTTGDRQPQHF	TGTGCCAGTAGTACCACAGGGGATCGTCAGCCCCAGCATTTT
TRBV15	-	TRBJ2-3	-	CATSPPKGQGGDTQYF	TGTGCCACCAGCCCCCCCAAGGGGCAGGGCGGAGATACGCAGTATTTT
TRBV30	-	TRBJ1-2	-	CALTRPGRPYGYTF	TGTGCCTTAACTAGACCGGGACGGCCCTATGGCTACACCTTC
TRBV6-5	-	TRBJ2-2	-	CASSSGWNTGELFF	TGTGCCAGCAGTTCTGGGTGGAACACCGGGGAGCTGTTTTTT
TRBV6-1	-	TRBJ1-5	-	CASSVVASGQPQHF	TGTGCCAGCAGTGTGGTGGCCAGTGGACAGCCCCAGCATTTT
TRBV11-2	-	TRBJ2-6	TRBD2	CASSLVPSGSSGANVLTF	TGTGCCAGCAGCTTAGTCCCTAGCGGGAGCTCTGGGGCCAACGTCCTGACTTTC
TRBV4-2	-	TRBJ1-2	-	CASSQDYSSGFGYTF	TGTGCCAGCAGCCAAGATTATTCCTCGGGGTTTGGCTACACCTTC
TRBV30	-	TRBJ2-1	-	CAWSLHSSGEQFF	TGTGCCTGGAGCCTCCATTCGTCGGGCGAGCAGTTCTTC
TRBV5-6	-	TRBJ1-2	-	CASSLGQDGYTF	TGTGCCAGCAGCTTGGGACAGGATGGCTACACCTTC
TRBV15	-	TRBJ2-4	TRBD1	CATSRDPTGGIQYF	TGTGCCACCAGCAGAGACCCGACAGGGGGCATTCAGTACTTC
TRBV5-1	-	TRBJ2-5	-	CASRMSPPQETQYF	TGCGCCAGCAGGATGTCCCCCCCGCAAGAGACCCAGTACTTC
TRBV18	-	TRBJ1-1	-	CASSPGLNTEAFF	TGTGCCAGCTCACCCGGGCTGAACACTGAAGCTTTCTTT
TRBV30	-	TRBJ2-7	-	CAWSVRASYEQYF	TGTGCCTGGAGTGTGCGGGCCTCCTACGAGCAGTACTTC
TRBV5-8	once	TRBJ2-1	TRBD2	CASSLTGLAGGNEQFF	TGTGCCAGCAGCTTAACAGGACTAGCGGGAGGCAATGAGCAGTTCTTC
TRBV5-4	-	TRBJ2-5	-	CASSLAGLQETQYF	TGTGCCAGCAGCTTGGCCGGGCTCCAAGAGACCCAGTACTTC
TRBV18	-	TRBJ1-1	TRBD1	CASSPRRGMDTEAFF	TGTGCCAGCTCACCACGCAGGGGGATGGACACTGAAGCTTTCTTT
TRBV6-1	-	TRBJ1-2	-	CASSENPTYGYTF	TGTGCCAGCAGTGAGAACCCGACCTATGGCTACACCTTC
TRBV6-6	-	TRBJ2-3	TRBD2	CAARGLAGVGTDTQYF	TGTGCCGCCCGAGGACTAGCGGGAGTTGGGACAGATACGCAGTATTTT
TRBV15	few	TRBJ2-3	TRBD2	CATSRERSGVTDTQYF	TGTGCCACCAGCAGAGAGAGGAGCGGGGTCACAGATACGCAGTATTTT
TRBV19	-	TRBJ1-6	-	CASLGRARNSPLHF	TGTGCCAGTTTGGGGAGGGCACGAAATTCACCCCTCCACTTT
TRBV10-3	-	TRBJ2-1	TRBD2	CATTTSGGEQFF	TGTGCCACGACGACTAGCGGGGGGGAGCAGTTCTTC
TRBV30	few	TRBJ1-1	TRBD1	CAWTSRGYTEAFF	TGTGCCTGGACCTCCAGGGGGTACACTGAAGCTTTCTTT
TRBV5-1	-	TRBJ2-1	-	CASSFTGSAEQFF	TGTGCCAGCAGCTTCACGGGCTCTGCGGAGCAGTTCTTC
TRBV18	-	TRBJ2-5	TRBD1	CASSGRTGGSGETQYF	TGTGCCAGCTCAGGAAGGACAGGGGGAAGCGGCGAGACCCAGTACTTC
TRBV11-2	few	TRBJ1-2	-	CASSLDRVNYGYTF	TGTGCCAGCAGCTTAGACAGGGTTAACTATGGCTACACCTTC
TRBV29-1	-	TRBJ2-5	TRBD2	CSVARAGDLVETQYF	TGCAGCGTCGCCCGAGCGGGAGACTTGGTTGAGACCCAGTACTTC
TRBV7-9	-	TRBJ2-7	TRBD2	CASSLTAGASEQYF	TGTGCCAGCAGCTTAACGGCGGGAGCTAGTGAGCAGTACTTC
TRBV14	-	TRBJ2-7	-	CASSHGLVYYEQYF	TGTGCCAGCAGCCACGGCCTAGTTTACTACGAGCAGTACTTC
TRBV5-4	-	TRBJ2-6	-	CASSQELAASGANVLTF	TGTGCCAGCAGCCAAGAATTGGCGGCCTCTGGGGCCAACGTCCTGACTTTC
TRBV6-5	-	TRBJ2-1	TRBD2	CASSFSGRLGWNEQFF	TGTGCCAGCAGTTTTAGCGGGAGGCTCGGTTGGAATGAGCAGTTCTTC
TRBV5-6	once	TRBJ2-1	-	CASSFMDSYNEQFF	TGTGCCAGCAGCTTCATGGACTCCTACAATGAGCAGTTCTTC
TRBV7-2	-	TRBJ1-1	-	CASSQAFLNTEAFF	TGTGCCAGCAGCCAGGCCTTCTTGAACACTGAAGCTTTCTTT
TRBV7-8	-	TRBJ2-1	-	CASSLRDSAYNEQFF	TGTGCCAGCAGCTTGAGGGACTCCGCCTACAATGAGCAGTTCTTC
TRBV14	-	TRBJ2-7	TRBD2	CASSLSGLAQSREQYF	TGTGCCAGCAGCCTGTCGGGACTAGCTCAGTCTCGGGAGCAGTACTTC
TRBV5-4	-	TRBJ2-3	TRBD2	CASSLGLAGASDTQYF	TGTGCCAGCAGCTTGGGGCTAGCGGGAGCATCAGATACGCAGTATTTT